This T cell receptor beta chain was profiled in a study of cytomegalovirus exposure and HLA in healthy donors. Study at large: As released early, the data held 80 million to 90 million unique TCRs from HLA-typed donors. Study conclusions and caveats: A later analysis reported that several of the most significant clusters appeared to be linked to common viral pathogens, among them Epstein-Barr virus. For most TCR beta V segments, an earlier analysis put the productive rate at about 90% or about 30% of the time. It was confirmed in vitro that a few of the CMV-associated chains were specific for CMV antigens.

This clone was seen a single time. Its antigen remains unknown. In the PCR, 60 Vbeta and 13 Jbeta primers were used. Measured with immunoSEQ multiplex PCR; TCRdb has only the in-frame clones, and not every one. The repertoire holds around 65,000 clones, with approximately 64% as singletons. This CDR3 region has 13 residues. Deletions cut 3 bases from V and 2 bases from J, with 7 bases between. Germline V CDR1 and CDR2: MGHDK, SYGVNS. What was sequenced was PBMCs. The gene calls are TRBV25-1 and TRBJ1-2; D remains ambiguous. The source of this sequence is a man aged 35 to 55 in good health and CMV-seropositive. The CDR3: CASSDARNYGYTF. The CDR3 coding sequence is TGTGCCAGCAGTGATGCCCGGAACTATGGCTACACCTTC.